A selection of T cell receptor beta chains follows, all from one sample in a study of T cells in Graves' hyperthyroidism and ophthalmopathy. TCRdb reprocessed the multiplex PCR reads via MiXCR and lists one record per CDR3 protein. The sample has about 590,000 distinct CDR3 sequences; more than 15% are singletons. The sequenced sample consisted of blood. The source is a woman in her 30s with Graves' hyperthyroidism. Each CDR3 is given with its conserved first and last residue. A D gene is named only where the DNA matches it firmly. Only part of the rows carry a size: once, few, many, or a class if the clone is expanded.

>TRBD2|.|TRBJ2-7|TRBV19
CASSKGRELSYEQYF
TGTGCCAGTAGTAAGGGGCGGGAGCTATCCTACGAGCAGTACTTC
>TRBD1|once|TRBJ2-1|TRBV5-4
CASSEGTGRYNEQFF
TGTGCCAGCAGCGAGGGGACAGGGCGTTACAATGAGCAGTTCTTC
>TRBD2|.|TRBJ2-5|TRBV30
CAWAGSMGGETQYF
TGTGCCTGGGCCGGAAGTATGGGGGGGGAGACCCAGTACTTC
>.|few|TRBJ2-7|TRBV24-1
CATGTATSYEQYF
TGTGCCACCGGGACCGCCACTTCCTACGAGCAGTACTTC
>TRBD1|many|TRBJ1-1|TRBV3-1
CASSQDYRGSMTEAFF
TGTGCCAGCAGCCAAGATTACAGGGGTTCTATGACTGAAGCTTTCTTT
>TRBD1|.|TRBJ2-7|TRBV29-1
CSVGTGAYEQYF
TGCAGCGTTGGGACAGGGGCGTACGAGCAGTACTTC
>.|many|TRBJ2-5|TRBV7-9
CASSPRGDISSETQYF
TGTGCCAGCAGCCCCCGTGGGGACATAAGTAGCGAGACCCAGTACTTC
>TRBD2|many|TRBJ2-1|TRBV7-9
CASSLLAVSYNEQFF
TGTGCCAGCAGCTTACTAGCGGTATCATACAATGAGCAGTTCTTC
>.|.|TRBJ1-5|TRBV2
CASSGGDYSNQPQHF
TGTGCCAGCAGTGGAGGGGATTATAGCAATCAGCCCCAGCATTTT
>TRBD1|.|TRBJ2-7|TRBV7-2
CASAPGQSYEQYF
TGTGCCAGCGCACCGGGACAGTCCTACGAGCAGTACTTC
>.|many|TRBJ1-1|TRBV6-1
CASTQTPNTEAFF
TGTGCCAGCACCCAGACTCCCAACACTGAAGCTTTCTTT
>TRBD1|.|TRBJ1-4|TRBV5-1
CASSLVRDRGRATNEKLFF
TGCGCCAGCAGCTTGGTCCGGGACAGGGGGAGAGCAACTAATGAAAAACTGTTTTTT
>TRBD1|many|TRBJ2-7|TRBV11-2
CASSRGQESYEQYF
TGTGCCAGCAGCCGGGGACAGGAGTCGTACGAGCAGTACTTC
>.|.|TRBJ2-1|TRBV5-1
CASSSAGEGAPFF
TGCGCCAGCAGCTCGGCGGGGGAGGGGGCCCCGTTCTTC
>TRBD2|.|TRBJ2-1|TRBV7-3
CASSATSGSHEQFF
TGTGCCAGCAGCGCGACTAGCGGGAGCCATGAGCAGTTCTTC
>.|many|TRBJ1-3|TRBV5-1
CASSLDGNTIYF
TGCGCCAGCAGCTTGGACGGAAACACCATATATTTT
>.|many|TRBJ2-7|TRBV14
CASSRTTGAYEQYF
TGTGCCAGCAGCCGGACCACGGGGGCCTACGAGCAGTACTTC
>TRBD1|.|TRBJ2-1|TRBV24-1
CATSAGINRGNEQFF
TGTGCCACCAGTGCCGGGATCAACAGGGGGAATGAGCAGTTCTTC
>.|many|TRBJ2-3|TRBV2
CASNLGTSRSDTQYF
TGTGCCAGCAATCTGGGGACATCCCGGTCAGATACGCAGTATTTT
>.|.|TRBJ1-5|TRBV4-3
CASSQGYPNQPQHF
TGCGCCAGCAGCCAAGGTTATCCAAATCAGCCCCAGCATTTT
>.|few|TRBJ2-1|TRBV7-3
CASSLNLGEYNEQFF
TGTGCCAGCAGCTTAAATCTCGGGGAATACAATGAGCAGTTCTTC
>.|.|TRBJ2-3|TRBV7-3
CASSLHPGAPDTQYF
TGTGCCAGCAGCTTACACCCTGGGGCCCCAGATACGCAGTATTTT
>.|many|TRBJ2-7|TRBV20-1
CSATDSQASYEQYF
TGCAGTGCCACGGACAGCCAAGCTTCCTACGAGCAGTACTTC
>TRBD1|many|TRBJ2-1|TRBV5-1
CASSSGTGGGVYEQFF
TGCGCCAGCAGCTCTGGGACAGGGGGCGGCGTATATGAGCAGTTCTTC
>TRBD1|many|TRBJ2-4|TRBV5-1
CASSFETGVFDQYF
TGCGCCAGCAGCTTCGAGACAGGGGTGTTCGATCAGTACTTC
>.|many|TRBJ1-5|TRBV12-3/TRBV12-4
CASSLKRQERSNQPQHF
TGTGCCAGCAGTCTTAAGAGGCAAGAGAGGAGCAATCAGCCCCAGCATTTT
>TRBD2|few|TRBJ2-2|TRBV12-3/TRBV12-4
CASSLSGIAPRELFF
TGTGCCAGCAGTTTAAGCGGGATAGCCCCCCGGGAGCTGTTTTTT
>.|.|TRBJ2-6|TRBV7-9
CASSSRTGVYSGANVLTF
TGTGCCAGCAGCTCACGTACGGGGGTTTACTCTGGGGCCAACGTCCTGACTTTC
>.|many|TRBJ2-1|TRBV7-2
CASSLISGPSSYNEQFF
TGTGCCAGCAGCTTAATTTCGGGTCCGAGCTCCTACAATGAGCAGTTCTTC
>TRBD2|.|TRBJ2-1|TRBV10-3
CAISQHIAGGINEQFF
TGTGCCATCAGTCAACATATAGCGGGAGGGATAAATGAGCAGTTCTTC
>.|.|TRBJ2-7|TRBV20-1
CSARDRTPSSPYYEQYF
TGCAGTGCTAGAGATAGAACCCCCAGTTCCCCCTACTACGAGCAGTACTTC
>TRBD2|few|TRBJ2-3|TRBV10-3
CATGAGGGITDTQYF
TGTGCCACCGGGGCGGGAGGGGGAATCACAGATACGCAGTATTTT
>.|many|TRBJ2-2|TRBV20-1
CSARGGRTGELFF
TGCAGTGCTAGAGGTGGGAGAACCGGGGAGCTGTTTTTT
>.|many|TRBJ1-4|TRBV20-1
CSAPPLGTNEKLFF
TGCAGTGCTCCTCCCCTGGGGACAAATGAAAAACTGTTTTTT
>.|many|TRBJ2-3|TRBV20-1
CSARGAGGYTDTQYF
TGCAGTGCTAGAGGAGCGGGCGGGTACACAGATACGCAGTATTTT
>TRBD2|.|TRBJ2-1|TRBV10-3
CAIGVQWQRERYNEQFF
TGTGCCATCGGGGTTCAGTGGCAGCGGGAGAGATACAATGAGCAGTTCTTC
>.|many|TRBJ2-3|TRBV11-2
CASSGFSTDTQYF
TGTGCCAGCAGCGGATTTAGCACAGATACGCAGTATTTT
>TRBD2|many|TRBJ2-7|TRBV4-2
CASSQEGSGRYEQYF
TGTGCCAGCAGCCAAGAGGGTAGCGGGCGGTACGAGCAGTACTTC
>.|few|TRBJ1-2|TRBV19
CAGSEQRWVGYTF
TGTGCCGGTAGTGAACAGCGTTGGGTCGGCTACACCTTC
>.|many|TRBJ1-1|TRBV6-1
CASSDPRLGTEAFF
TGTGCCAGCAGTGATCCGAGGCTGGGAACTGAAGCTTTCTTT
>.|many|TRBJ2-7|TRBV7-9
CASSPRAGRYEQYF
TGTGCCAGCAGCCCCCGCGCGGGGCGCTACGAGCAGTACTTC